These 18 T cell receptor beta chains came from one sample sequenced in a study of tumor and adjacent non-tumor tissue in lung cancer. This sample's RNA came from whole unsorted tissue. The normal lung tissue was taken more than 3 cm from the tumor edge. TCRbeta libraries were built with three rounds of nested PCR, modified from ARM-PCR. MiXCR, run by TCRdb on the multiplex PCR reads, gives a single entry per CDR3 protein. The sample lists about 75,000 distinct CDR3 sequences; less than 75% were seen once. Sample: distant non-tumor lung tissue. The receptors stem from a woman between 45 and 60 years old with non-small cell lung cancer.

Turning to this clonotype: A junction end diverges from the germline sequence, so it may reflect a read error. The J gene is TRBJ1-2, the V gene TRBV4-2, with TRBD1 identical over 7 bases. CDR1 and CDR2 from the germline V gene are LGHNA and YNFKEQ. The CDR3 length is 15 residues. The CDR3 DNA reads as TGTGCCAGCCACAGGGGAGGGGGCGGTAACTATGGATACGCCTTC. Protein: CASHRGGGGNYGYAF.

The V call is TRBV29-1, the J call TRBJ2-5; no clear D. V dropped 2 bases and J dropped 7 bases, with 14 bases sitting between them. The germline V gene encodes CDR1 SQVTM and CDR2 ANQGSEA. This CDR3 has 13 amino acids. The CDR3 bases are TGCAGCGTTGAAAGCCTGCTCCTGGGGACCCAGTACTTC. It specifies CSVESLLLGTQYF.

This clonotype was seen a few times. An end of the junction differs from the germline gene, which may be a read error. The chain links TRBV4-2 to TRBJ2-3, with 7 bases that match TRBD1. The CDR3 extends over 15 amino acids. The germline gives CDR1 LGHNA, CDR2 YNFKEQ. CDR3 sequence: CASSQDGQAGDTRYF. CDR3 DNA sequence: TGTGCCAGCAGCCAGGACGGACAGGCTGGGGATACGCGGTATTTT.

CDR3 amino acids: CASSLDGSTGELFF. As DNA, the CDR3 is TGTGCCAGCAGTTTAGATGGGAGTACCGGGGAGCTGTTTTTT. V usage is TRBV12-3 or TRBV12-4 and J usage is TRBJ2-2, with D maybe TRBD2 (5 bases). V was clipped by 1 base and J by 5 bases, with 8 bases between them. CDR3 length: 14 residues.

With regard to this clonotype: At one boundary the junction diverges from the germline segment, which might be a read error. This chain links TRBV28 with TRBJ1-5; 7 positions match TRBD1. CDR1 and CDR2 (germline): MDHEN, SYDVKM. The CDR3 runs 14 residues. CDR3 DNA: TGTGCCAGCACTTGGGGACAGAGCAATCAGCCCCTGCATTTT. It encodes CASTWGQSNQPLHF. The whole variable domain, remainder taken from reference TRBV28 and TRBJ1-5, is DVKVTQSSRYLVKRTGEKVFLECVQDMDHENMFWYRQDPGLGLRLIYFSYDVKMKEKGDIPEGYSVSREKKERFSLILESASTNQTSMYLCASTWGQSNQPLHFGDGTRLSIL.

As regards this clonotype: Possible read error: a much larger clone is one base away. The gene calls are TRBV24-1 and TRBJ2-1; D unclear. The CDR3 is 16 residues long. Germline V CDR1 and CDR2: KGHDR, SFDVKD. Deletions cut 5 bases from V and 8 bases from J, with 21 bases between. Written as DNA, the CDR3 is TGTGCCACCAGTGTAGGGATAAGGGCAAATGGCGATGAGCAGTTCTTC. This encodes CATSVGIRANGDEQFF.

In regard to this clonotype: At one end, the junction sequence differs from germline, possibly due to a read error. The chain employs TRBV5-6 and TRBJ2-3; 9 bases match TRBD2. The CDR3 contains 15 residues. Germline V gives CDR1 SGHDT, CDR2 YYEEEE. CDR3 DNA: TGTACCAGCAGCCAATTAGCGGGAGCAAAAGATACACAGTATTTT. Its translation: CTSSQLAGAKDTQYF. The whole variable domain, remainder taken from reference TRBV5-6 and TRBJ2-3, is DAGVTQSPTHLIKTRGQQVTLRCSPKSGHDTVSWYQQALGQGPQFIFQYYEEEERQRGNFPDRFSGHQFPNYSSELNVNALLLGDSALYLCTSSQLAGAKDTQYFGPGTRLTVL.

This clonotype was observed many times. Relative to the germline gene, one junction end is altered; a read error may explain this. CDR3 coding DNA: TGTGCTATCAACAGCGGACAGGATCCCCGCTCTGGGGCCAACGTCCTGACTTTC. Amino acid sequence: CAINSGQDPRSGANVLTF. The V and J genes are TRBV10-3 and TRBJ2-6; 7 bases match TRBD1. This CDR3 has 18 amino acids. The germline CDR1 and CDR2 sequences are ENHRY and SYGVKD.

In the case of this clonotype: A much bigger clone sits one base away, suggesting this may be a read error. CDR3 amino acids: CASSYLNPPNQPQHF. The CDR3 coding sequence is TGTGCCAGCAGTTACCTAAATCCACCAAATCAGCCCCAGCATTTT. The V gene is TRBV6-5, the J gene TRBJ1-5; D gene unclear. This CDR3 spans 15 amino acids. Trimming shortened V by 2 bases and J by 4 bases, and 12 bases separated the two germline ends. The germline V gene encodes CDR1 MNHEY and CDR2 SVGAGI.

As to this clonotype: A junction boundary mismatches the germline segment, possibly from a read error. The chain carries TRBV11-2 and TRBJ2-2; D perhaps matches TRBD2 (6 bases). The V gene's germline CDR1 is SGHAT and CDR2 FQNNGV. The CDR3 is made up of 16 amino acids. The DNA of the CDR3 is TGTGTCAGCAGCTTATCGATATCTCTTATAGGCGGGGAACTGTCTTTT. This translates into CVSSLSISLIGGELSF.

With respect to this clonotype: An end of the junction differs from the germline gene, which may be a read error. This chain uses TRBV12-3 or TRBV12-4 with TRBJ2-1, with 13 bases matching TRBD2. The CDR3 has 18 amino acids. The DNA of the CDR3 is TGTGCCAGCAGGCAACTACGCACGGGACTAGCGGGACTCCATGAGCATTTCTTC. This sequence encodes CASRQLRTGLAGLHEHFF.

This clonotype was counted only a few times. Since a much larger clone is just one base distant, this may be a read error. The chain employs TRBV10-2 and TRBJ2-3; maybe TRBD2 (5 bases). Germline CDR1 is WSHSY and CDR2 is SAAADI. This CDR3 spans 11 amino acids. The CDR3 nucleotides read TGCACCAGCGGAGAGGAGAATACGCAGTATTTT. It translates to CTSGEENTQYF.

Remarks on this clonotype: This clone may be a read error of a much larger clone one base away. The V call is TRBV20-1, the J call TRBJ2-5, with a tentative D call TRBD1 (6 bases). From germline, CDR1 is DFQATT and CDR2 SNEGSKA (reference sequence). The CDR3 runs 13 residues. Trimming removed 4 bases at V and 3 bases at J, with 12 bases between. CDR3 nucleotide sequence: TGCAGTGCTAAGGCAGGGGTAAAAGAGACCCAGTACTTC. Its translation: CSAKAGVKETQYF.

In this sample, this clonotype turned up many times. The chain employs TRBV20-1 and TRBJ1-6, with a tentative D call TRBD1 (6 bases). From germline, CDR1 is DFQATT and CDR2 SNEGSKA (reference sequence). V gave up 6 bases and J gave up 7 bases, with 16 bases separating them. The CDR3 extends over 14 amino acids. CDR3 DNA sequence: TGCAGTGCGAGTAGGGACACAGGCAATTCACCCCTCCACTTT. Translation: CSASRDTGNSPLHF.

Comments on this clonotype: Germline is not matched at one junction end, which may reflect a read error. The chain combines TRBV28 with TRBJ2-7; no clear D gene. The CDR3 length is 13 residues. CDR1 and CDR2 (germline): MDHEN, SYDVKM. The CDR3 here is CVSMGSYSYEQYF. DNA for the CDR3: TGTGTCAGCATGGGGTCTTACTCCTACGAGCAGTACTTC.

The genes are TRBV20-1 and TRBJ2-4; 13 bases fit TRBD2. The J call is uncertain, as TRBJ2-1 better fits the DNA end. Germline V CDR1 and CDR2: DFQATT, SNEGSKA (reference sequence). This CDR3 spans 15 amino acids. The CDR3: CSGTSGTLAKKIQFF. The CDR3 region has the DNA TGCAGCGGGACTAGCGGGACCCTAGCCAAAAAGATTCAGTTCTTC.

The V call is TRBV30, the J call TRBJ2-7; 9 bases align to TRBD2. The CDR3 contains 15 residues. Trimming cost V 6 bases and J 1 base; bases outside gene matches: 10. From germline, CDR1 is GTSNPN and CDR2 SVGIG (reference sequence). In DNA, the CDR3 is TGTGCCTGTGAAGGGCGGGAGGGCCGATCCTACGAGCAGTACTTC. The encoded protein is CACEGREGRSYEQYF.

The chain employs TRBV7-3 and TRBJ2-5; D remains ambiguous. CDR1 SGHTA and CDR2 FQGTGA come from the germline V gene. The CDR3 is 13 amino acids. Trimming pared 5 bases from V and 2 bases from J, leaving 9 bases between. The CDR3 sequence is CASSINAQETQYF. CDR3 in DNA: TGTGCCAGCAGCATAAATGCGCAAGAGACCCAGTACTTC.